Sequencing of this TCR beta chain was carried out in a study of identical twins listed by TCRdb under 2016. For the wider study: To test whether fetal clonotypes persist, the study used deep sequencing on TCR alpha and beta repertoires from monozygotic twins, unrelated adults of various ages, and cord blood. Replicate twin experiments were performed at different times using different library preparation protocols to rule out contamination. The full study reports these points: Invariant T cells such as MAIT and iNKT could partly confound zero-insertion analyses, though diverse VJ usage argued against this for most clonotypes. Because the same donors could not be followed over many years, the conclusions depended on cross-sectional statistical analysis. Recombination models systematically underestimated out-of-frame TCR alpha sharing in monozygotic twins but agreed with sharing between unrelated individuals. Fewer insertions were carried by abundant cord blood beta clonotypes; a weaker similar trend was observed in young adult naive repertoires, while no such trend was observed in memory repertoires. Compared with coincidental sharing between unrelated individuals, out-of-frame TCR alpha sequences shared between twins had an excess of sequences with low generation probability. Excess twin sharing in beta out-of-frame sequences was weaker because fewer shared sequences lowered the signal-to-noise ratio.

In the case of this clonotype: There is no known antigen for this receptor. No base-level quality is on record; no much larger clone is a single base apart.

Receptors were amplified or captured by 5' RACE. Data came from an Illumina HiSeq 2000. Template switching introduced a universal primer binding site; the final cDNA contained a unique molecular identifier, enabling accurate counting of TCR cDNA molecules. Specific primers in the conserved constant-segment region were used to synthesize first-strand cDNA for TCR alpha and beta chains. To control for contamination, every cDNA library carried two barcodes: a SMART-Mk sample barcode plus Illumina barcodes. TruSeq adapter sequences and Illumina sample barcodes were added in two successive PCR steps. TCR alpha and beta cDNA libraries were sequenced on the Illumina HiSeq platform with custom primers. From the authors' description of their analysis: Unique molecular identifiers were extracted from raw reads with MiGEC, and CDR3 positions were determined with MiXCR. For each individual, recombination models were inferred using an EM algorithm with the repgenHMM and IGoR tools. The analysis of shared clonotypes was done with the tcR package in R, with sharing normalized by the product of cloneset sizes. To study raw recombination without the effects of thymic and clonal selection, out-of-frame nonproductive sequences were analyzed. TCRdb ran its own pipeline on the public reads, namely fastp trimming at Q25 and MiXCR clone calling, and kept in-frame beta chains. Records with the same CDR3 protein are collapsed into one entry carrying the most frequent genes and DNA. The authors' filters were not applied to this entry. Recorded for this sample are hundreds of thousands of distinct CDR3 sequences; 21% of them occurred a single time. Approximately 4.5% of the sample is held by the ten biggest clonotypes.

All donors were healthy Caucasians. Three pairs of female monozygotic twins, all aged 18 to 29 years, were included in the twin cohort. Peripheral blood mononuclear cells were used as the source from which RNA for TCR libraries was isolated. Trimming removed 4 bases from V and 8 bases from J, leaving 14 bases between the germline ends. Taken from cysteine to phenylalanine, the CDR3 has 13 residues. Only the CDR3 DNA stays, 39 bases, in frame from base 1. Sequences ENHRY (CDR1) and SYGVKD (CDR2) are obtained from the germline V gene. This same sample was also taken into another study, of T cells expressing NK-cell markers. As that second study puts it: Eight or nine donors provided sorted CD3+CD56+NKG2C+, CD3+CD56+NKG2C- and CD3+CD56-NKG2C+ T-cell subsets, whose TCR beta-chain repertoires were profiled. Seven of the eight sequenced donors were HCMV-seropositive and one was HCMV-seronegative. To restrict sorting to alphabetaTCR-expressing T cells, an anti-gammadeltaTCR antibody was added in several experiments. In several donors, the dominant CD3+CD56+NKG2C+ clonotypes were found to rank among the top 10 CD8+ clonotypes and to make up about 1.0-8% of CD8+ T cells. Those dominant clonotypes were again the most abundant among CD3+CD56-NKG2C+ cells in a few donors, at about 25-60.1%. Whether the expanded NKG2C-expressing T cell clones were specific for HCMV antigens remained unclear. All eight donors whose samples were sequenced were randomly selected healthy volunteers, three of them men and five women. HCMV serostatus was determined by detecting HCMV-specific IgG in serum with a commercial ELISA kit. Bulk peripheral blood T-cell repertoires were additionally sequenced from unsorted PBMC for six donors. MIGEC was used to demultiplex reads and group the reads by UMI, and MiTCR was used to assemble and quantify clonotypes. To exclude erroneous sequences, only TCR cDNA sequences supported by at least two reads were retained. The tcR package was used for downstream repertoire analysis, and clonotypes were matched across fractions by CDR3 nucleotide sequence plus V segment. VDJmatch was used to annotate antigen specificity against VDJdb, with one amino acid substitution allowed in CDR3.

This sequence was found in a woman aged 18-29 years in good health. What was sequenced was PBMCs. The sequence is built from TRBV10-3 and TRBJ1-2, with an unclear D gene assignment. In nucleotides, the sequence is TGTGCCATCAGTGTGGCGGGGTCGGACGGCTACACCTTC. The translation is CAISVAGSDGYTF.